The rows below give T cell receptor beta chains drawn from one sample of a study of T cell responses to AZD1222 COVID-19 vaccine. Libraries were prepared by immunoSEQ multiplex PCR; TCRdb keeps only in-frame clonotypes and omits some of them. The sample shows around 140,000 clones, about 89% of them seen only once. The sample was peripheral blood, taken 28 days after the second dose of the MenACWY control vaccine. The receptors here all came from an adult who received the MenACWY meningococcal vaccine as a control. Each CDR3 is given with its conserved first and last residue. The order of the fields is V gene, J gene, CDR3 protein.

V: TRBV5-5; J: TRBJ1-2; CDR3: CASSIPGRENYGYTF
V: TRBV10-3; J: TRBJ1-1; CDR3: CAISANRMNTEAFF
V: TRBV15; J: TRBJ1-1; CDR3: CATSRDRVEAFF
V: TRBV7-2; J: TRBJ2-1; CDR3: CASSPDGRAWDEQFF
V: TRBV28; J: TRBJ2-7; CDR3: CASSQDSPHEQYF
V: TRBV6-6; J: TRBJ2-7; CDR3: CASTDGGEQYF
V: TRBV4-3; J: TRBJ2-1; CDR3: CASRASTSSYNEQFF
V: TRBV9; J: TRBJ1-2; CDR3: CASSVGTTGGARGYTF
V: TRBV9; J: TRBJ1-5; CDR3: CASSGGGNQPQHF
V: TRBV18; J: TRBJ1-4; CDR3: CASSLTWGNEKLFF
V: TRBV7-2; J: TRBJ2-3; CDR3: CASSSLFGGARTDTQYF
V: TRBV14; J: TRBJ2-1; CDR3: CASSNEAGGWDEQFF
V: TRBV7-2; J: TRBJ2-1; CDR3: CASSVGQSSYNEQFF
V: TRBV7-2; J: TRBJ1-5; CDR3: CASSLEGLSNQPQHF
V: TRBV2; J: TRBJ1-5; CDR3: CASTGTGGNQPQHF
V: TRBV11-3; J: TRBJ1-1; CDR3: CASSFLQGRLTEAFF
V: TRBV4-3; J: TRBJ2-7; CDR3: CASSPVSGQGTHEQYF
V: TRBV28; J: TRBJ1-2; CDR3: CASSPGPERGYTF
V: TRBV6-1; J: TRBJ1-5; CDR3: CASSEAPTGYSNQPQHF
V: TRBV5-1; J: TRBJ1-1; CDR3: CASSLGAGGWDTEAFF
V: TRBV2; J: TRBJ2-1; CDR3: CASTVPGGHNEQFF
V: TRBV6-4; J: TRBJ1-1; CDR3: CASRYQVGTEAFF